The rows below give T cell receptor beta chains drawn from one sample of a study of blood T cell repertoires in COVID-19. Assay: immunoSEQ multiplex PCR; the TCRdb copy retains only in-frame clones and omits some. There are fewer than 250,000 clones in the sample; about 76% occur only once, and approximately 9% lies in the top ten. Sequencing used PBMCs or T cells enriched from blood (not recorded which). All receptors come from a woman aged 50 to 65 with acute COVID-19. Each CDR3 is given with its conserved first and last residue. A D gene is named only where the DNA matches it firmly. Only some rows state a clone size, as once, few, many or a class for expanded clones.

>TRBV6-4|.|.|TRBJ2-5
TGTGCCAGCCTGAAAACTTACCTTGGAGAGACCCAGTACTTC
CASLKTYLGETQYF
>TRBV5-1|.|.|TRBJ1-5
TGCGCCAGCAGCCCGGACAGTTATCAGCCCCAGCATTTT
CASSPDSYQPQHF
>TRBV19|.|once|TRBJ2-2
TGTGCCAGTAGTGAACGGGAGGGGGCAAGAACCGGGGAGCTGTTTTTT
CASSEREGARTGELFF
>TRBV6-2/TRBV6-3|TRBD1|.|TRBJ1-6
TGTGCCAGCAGTTACCCACGGACAGGGATGAATTCACCCCTCCACTTT
CASSYPRTGMNSPLHF
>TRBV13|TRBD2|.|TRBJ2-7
TGTGCCAGCAGCTGGGGTCTAGCGGGAGCCTACGAGCAGTACTTC
CASSWGLAGAYEQYF
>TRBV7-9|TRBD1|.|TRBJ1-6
TGTGCCAGCAGCTTGGGGACAGGAAGGTCACCCCTCCACTTT
CASSLGTGRSPLHF
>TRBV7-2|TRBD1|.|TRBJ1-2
TGTGCCAGCACCCCCAGGGGGCAACATGGCTACACCTTC
CASTPRGQHGYTF
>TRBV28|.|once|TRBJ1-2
TGTGCCAGCAGCACTGGGCCCGGATTAGCTAACTATGGCTACACCTTC
CASSTGPGLANYGYTF
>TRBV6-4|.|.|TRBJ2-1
TGTGCCAGCAGTGACTCTCGAGGGACTTCCTACAATGAGCAGTTCTTC
CASSDSRGTSYNEQFF
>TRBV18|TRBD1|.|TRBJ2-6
TGTGCCAGCTCACGGGACAGCTTTTCCGGGGCCAACGTCCTGACTTTC
CASSRDSFSGANVLTF
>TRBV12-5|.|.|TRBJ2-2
TGTGCTAGTGTTAGGGGGAACACCGGGGAGCTGTTTTTT
CASVRGNTGELFF
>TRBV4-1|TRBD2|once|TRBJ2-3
TGCGCCAGCAGCCAGGGGTTGATAGCGGGGGGTTTAACAGATACGCAGTATTTT
CASSQGLIAGGLTDTQYF
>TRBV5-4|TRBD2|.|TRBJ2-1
TGTGCCAGCCAGGAAGCGGGAGTCTCCTACAATGAGCAGTTCTTC
CASQEAGVSYNEQFF
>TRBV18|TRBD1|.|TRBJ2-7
TGTGCCAGCTCACAGGGGGCACTGACGTTGGAGCAGTACTTC
CASSQGALTLEQYF
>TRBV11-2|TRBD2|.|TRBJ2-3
TGTGCCAGCAGCTTATATCTAGCGGGAGGGGTGGATACGCAGTATTTT
CASSLYLAGGVDTQYF
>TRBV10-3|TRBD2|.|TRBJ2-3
TGTGCCATCAGTGAGAGGGGACTAGCGTCGACAGATACGCAGTATTTT
CAISERGLASTDTQYF
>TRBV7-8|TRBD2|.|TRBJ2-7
TGTGCCAGCAGCGGGGGGACTAGCGACTCCTACGAGCAGTACTTC
CASSGGTSDSYEQYF
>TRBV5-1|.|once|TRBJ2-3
TGCGCCAGCAGCGGGGGGGGCCCGCTCACAGATACGCAGTATTTT
CASSGGGPLTDTQYF
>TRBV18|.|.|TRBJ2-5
TGTGCCAGCTCACCAGATCAGGGGGAGACCCAGTACTTC
CASSPDQGETQYF
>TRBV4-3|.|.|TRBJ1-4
TGCGCCAGCAGCCAAGAAGGGGGAGAAAAACTGTTTTTT
CASSQEGGEKLFF
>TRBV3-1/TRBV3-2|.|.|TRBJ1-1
TGTGCCAGCAGCCAAGATACCTGGGGGCAGGGGTATGGCACTGAAGCTTTCTTT
CASSQDTWGQGYGTEAFF
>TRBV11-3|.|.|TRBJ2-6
TGTGCCAGCAGCTTAGCAGGGTCTGGGGCCAACGTCCTGACTTTC
CASSLAGSGANVLTF
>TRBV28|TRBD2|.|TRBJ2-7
TGTGCCAGCTGGCCTGCGGGACTAGCGACCAGTGGTACCGAGCAGTACTTC
CASWPAGLATSGTEQYF
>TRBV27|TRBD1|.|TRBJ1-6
TGTGCCAGCAGTCCTGGGACAGCGAATAATTCACCCCTCCACTTT
CASSPGTANNSPLHF
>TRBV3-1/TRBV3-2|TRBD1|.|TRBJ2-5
TGTGCCAGCAGCCAAGGGGGACAGGGTTTAGAGACCCAGTACTTC
CASSQGGQGLETQYF
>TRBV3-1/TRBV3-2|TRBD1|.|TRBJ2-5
TGTGCCACCTCCAGGGGGAGAGAGACCCAGTACTTC
CATSRGRETQYF
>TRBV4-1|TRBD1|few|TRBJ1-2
TGCGCCAGCAGCCACCGGGACAGGGGAAGGGACGGCTACACCTTC
CASSHRDRGRDGYTF
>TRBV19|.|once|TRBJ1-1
TGTGCCAGTACTGAGGACACGGGCACTGAAGCTTTCTTT
CASTEDTGTEAFF
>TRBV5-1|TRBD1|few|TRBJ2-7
TGCGCCAGCAGGAAAGGGCTCTACCAGGGGGCCTACGAGCAGTACTTC
CASRKGLYQGAYEQYF
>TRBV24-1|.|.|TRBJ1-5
TGTGCCACCAGTGGATTCGGGAATCAGCCCCAGCATTTT
CATSGFGNQPQHF
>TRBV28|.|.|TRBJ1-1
TGTGCCAGCAGTTTGCAGGGCGTGACTGAAGCTTTCTTT
CASSLQGVTEAFF
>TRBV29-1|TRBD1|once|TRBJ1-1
TGCAGCGTTGGGGACAGCGCCAACACTGAAGCTTTCTTT
CSVGDSANTEAFF
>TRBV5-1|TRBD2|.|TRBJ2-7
TGCGCCAGCAGCTTGGGGACTAGCGGGGCTCCTGTGGGGGGAGAGCAGTACTTC
CASSLGTSGAPVGGEQYF
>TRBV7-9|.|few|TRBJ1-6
TGTGCCAGCAGCTTAACCACTCTCGTCCTTGATTCACCCCTCCACTTT
CASSLTTLVLDSPLHF
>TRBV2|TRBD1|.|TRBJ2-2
TGTGCCAGCAGTGAGGAGACAGGGATCCCCGGGGAGCTGTTTTTT
CASSEETGIPGELFF
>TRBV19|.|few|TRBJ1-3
TGTGCCAGTAGTATAGTCCGCGGGGTTCAAAACACCATATATTTT
CASSIVRGVQNTIYF
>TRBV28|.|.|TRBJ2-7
TGTGCCAGCAGTCGACAGGGCCCGGGAGACGACGAGCAGTACTTC
CASSRQGPGDDEQYF
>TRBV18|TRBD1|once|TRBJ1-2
TGTGCCAGCTCACCCACCCGTCTGGACAGGGGGCCGGCCTATGGCTACACCTTC
CASSPTRLDRGPAYGYTF
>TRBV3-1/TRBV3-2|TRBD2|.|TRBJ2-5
TGTGCCAGCAGCCAAGGGGAGACTAGCGGGGGTCGGGAGACCCAGTACTTC
CASSQGETSGGRETQYF
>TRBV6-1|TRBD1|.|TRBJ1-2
TGTGCCAGCAGTGAAAGGTGGGGGGTCGGACAGGGATCTTATGGCTACACCTTC
CASSERWGVGQGSYGYTF
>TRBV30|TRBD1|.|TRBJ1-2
TGTGCCTGGAATCGGGACAGGGGTGGCTATGGCTACACCTTC
CAWNRDRGGYGYTF